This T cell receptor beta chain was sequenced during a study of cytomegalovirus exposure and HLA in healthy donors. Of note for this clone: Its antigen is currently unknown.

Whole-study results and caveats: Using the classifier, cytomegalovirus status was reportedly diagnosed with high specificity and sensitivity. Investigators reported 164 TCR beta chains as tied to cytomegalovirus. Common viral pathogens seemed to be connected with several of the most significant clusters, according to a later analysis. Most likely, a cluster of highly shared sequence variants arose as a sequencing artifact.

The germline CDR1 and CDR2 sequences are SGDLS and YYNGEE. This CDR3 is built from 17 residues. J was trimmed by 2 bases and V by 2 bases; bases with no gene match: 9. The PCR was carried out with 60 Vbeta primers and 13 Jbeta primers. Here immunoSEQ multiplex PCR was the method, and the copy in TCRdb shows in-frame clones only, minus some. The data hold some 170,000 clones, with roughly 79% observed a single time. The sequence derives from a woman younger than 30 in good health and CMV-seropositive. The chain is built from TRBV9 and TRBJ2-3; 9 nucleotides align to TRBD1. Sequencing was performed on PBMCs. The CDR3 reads CASSVSGTGLVTDTQYF. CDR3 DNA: TGTGCCAGCAGCGTTTCCGGGACAGGGCTGGTCACAGATACGCAGTATTTT.